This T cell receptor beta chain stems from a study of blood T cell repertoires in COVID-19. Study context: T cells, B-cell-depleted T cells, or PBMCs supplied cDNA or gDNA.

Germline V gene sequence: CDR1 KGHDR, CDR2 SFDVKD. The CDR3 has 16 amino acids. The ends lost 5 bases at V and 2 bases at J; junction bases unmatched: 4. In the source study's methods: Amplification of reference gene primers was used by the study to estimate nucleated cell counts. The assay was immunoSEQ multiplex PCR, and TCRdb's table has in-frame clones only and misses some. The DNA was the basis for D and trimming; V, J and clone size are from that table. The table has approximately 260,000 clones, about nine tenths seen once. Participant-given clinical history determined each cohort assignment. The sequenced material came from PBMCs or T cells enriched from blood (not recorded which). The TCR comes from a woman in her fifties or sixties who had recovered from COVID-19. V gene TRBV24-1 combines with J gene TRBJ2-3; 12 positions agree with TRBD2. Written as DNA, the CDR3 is TGTGCCACCAGTGGGGGACTAGCGGGTCCCACAGATACGCAGTATTTT. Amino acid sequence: CATSGGLAGPTDTQYF.